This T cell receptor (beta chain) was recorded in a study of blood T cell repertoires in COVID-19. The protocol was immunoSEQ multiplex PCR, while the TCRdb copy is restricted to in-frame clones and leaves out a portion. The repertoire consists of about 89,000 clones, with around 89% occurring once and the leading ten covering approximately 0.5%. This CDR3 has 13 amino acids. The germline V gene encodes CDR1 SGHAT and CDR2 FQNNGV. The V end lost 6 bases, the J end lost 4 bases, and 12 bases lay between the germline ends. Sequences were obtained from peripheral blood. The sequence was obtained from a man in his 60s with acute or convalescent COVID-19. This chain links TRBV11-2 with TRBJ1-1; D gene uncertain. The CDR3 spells CASRLRSGTEAFF. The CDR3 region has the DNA TGTGCCAGCAGACTCCGTAGTGGCACTGAAGCTTTCTTT.